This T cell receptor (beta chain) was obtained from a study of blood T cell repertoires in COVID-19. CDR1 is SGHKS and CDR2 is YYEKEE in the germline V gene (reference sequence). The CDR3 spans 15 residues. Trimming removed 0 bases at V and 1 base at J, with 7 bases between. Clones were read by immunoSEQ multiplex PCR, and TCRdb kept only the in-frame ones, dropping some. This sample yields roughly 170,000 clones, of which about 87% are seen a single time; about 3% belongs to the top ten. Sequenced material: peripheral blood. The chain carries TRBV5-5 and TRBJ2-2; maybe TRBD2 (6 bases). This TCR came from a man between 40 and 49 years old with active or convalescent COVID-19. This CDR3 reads CASSLVSGNTGELFF. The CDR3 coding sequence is TGTGCCAGCAGCTTGGTTAGCGGGAACACCGGGGAGCTGTTTTTT. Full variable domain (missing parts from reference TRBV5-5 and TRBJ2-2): DAGVTQSPTHLIKTRGQQVTLRCSPISGHKSVSWYQQVLGQGPQFIFQYYEKEERGRGNFPDRFSARQFPNYSSELNVNALLLGDSALYLCASSLVSGNTGELFFGEGSRLTVL.